The rows below give T cell receptor beta chains drawn from one sample of a study of monozygotic twins with cystic fibrosis. Using immunoSEQ multiplex PCR, the repertoire was profiled, and TCRdb retains in-frame clones only, with some absent. This table has 30,000 or so clones, 92% appearing once. Sequenced material: blood. These receptors all stem from a girl between 2 and 10 years old with cystic fibrosis. CDR3s include the opening cysteine and the closing phenylalanine or tryptophan. D genes are given only for firm matches. The size of a clone is reported for some rows only, either as once, few or many, or as a class for expanded clones.

clone_size: NA
v_call: TRBV5-1
j_call: TRBJ2-7
d_call: NA
cdr3_nt: TGCGCCAGCAGCTGGGGTTGGGGTCACTCCTACGAGCAGTACTTC
cdr3_aa: CASSWGWGHSYEQYF

clone_size: NA
v_call: TRBV14
j_call: TRBJ2-5
d_call: TRBD2
cdr3_nt: TGTGCCAGCAGCCGGCGTCGGTCGGGAGGGCCTGAGACCCAGTACTTC
cdr3_aa: CASSRRRSGGPETQYF

clone_size: NA
v_call: TRBV6-5
j_call: TRBJ2-1
d_call: TRBD2
cdr3_nt: TGTGCCAGCGGGAGGGCGGGTCCCTACAATGAGCAGTTCTTC
cdr3_aa: CASGRAGPYNEQFF

clone_size: NA
v_call: TRBV9
j_call: TRBJ1-4
d_call: TRBD1
cdr3_nt: TGTGCCAGCAGCGCAGGGACAGGGGGATATGAAAAACTGTTTTTT
cdr3_aa: CASSAGTGGYEKLFF

clone_size: NA
v_call: TRBV4-1
j_call: TRBJ1-5
d_call: NA
cdr3_nt: TGCGCCAGCAGCAAGGAGCCGTCCAATCAGCCCCAGCATTTT
cdr3_aa: CASSKEPSNQPQHF

clone_size: NA
v_call: TRBV7-8
j_call: TRBJ2-3
d_call: TRBD2
cdr3_nt: TGTGCCAGCAGCTTGGGGGGGACAGATACGCAGTATTTT
cdr3_aa: CASSLGGTDTQYF

clone_size: NA
v_call: TRBV18
j_call: TRBJ1-4
d_call: NA
cdr3_nt: TGTGCCAGCTCACCGGGGGAGGTTAGAAATGCTAATGAAAAACTGTTTTTT
cdr3_aa: CASSPGEVRNANEKLFF

clone_size: NA
v_call: TRBV5-4
j_call: TRBJ2-3
d_call: TRBD2
cdr3_nt: TGTGCCAGCAGCCTCTCTAGCGGGGGGGCCACAGATACGCAGTATTTT
cdr3_aa: CASSLSSGGATDTQYF

clone_size: NA
v_call: TRBV2
j_call: TRBJ2-7
d_call: TRBD1
cdr3_nt: TGTGCCAGCAGTCCGGGACAGGGGGCTCGCTACGAGCAGTACTTC
cdr3_aa: CASSPGQGARYEQYF

clone_size: NA
v_call: TRBV15
j_call: TRBJ2-7
d_call: TRBD1
cdr3_nt: TGTGCCACCAGCAGTATCCCCGGGACAGGGGTTCACGCCTACGAGCAGTACTTC
cdr3_aa: CATSSIPGTGVHAYEQYF

clone_size: few
v_call: TRBV5-1
j_call: TRBJ1-1
d_call: NA
cdr3_nt: TGCGCCAGCAGCTTGGAAACGTTGGGGAACACTGAAGCTTTCTTT
cdr3_aa: CASSLETLGNTEAFF

clone_size: NA
v_call: TRBV30
j_call: TRBJ1-2
d_call: TRBD1
cdr3_nt: TGTGCCTGGAGTGTACTCCTGGACAGGGCTAACTATGGCTACACCTTC
cdr3_aa: CAWSVLLDRANYGYTF

clone_size: NA
v_call: TRBV6-5
j_call: TRBJ1-5
d_call: NA
cdr3_nt: TGTGCCAGCAGATATTCAGGGGTAAATCAGCCCCAGCATTTT
cdr3_aa: CASRYSGVNQPQHF

clone_size: few
v_call: TRBV19
j_call: TRBJ1-1
d_call: NA
cdr3_nt: TGTGCCAGTAGTTGGACGGGAACTGAAGCTTTCTTT
cdr3_aa: CASSWTGTEAFF

clone_size: NA
v_call: TRBV25-1
j_call: TRBJ2-5
d_call: TRBD2
cdr3_nt: TGTGCCAGCACACCTCCGGGACTAGCACCGAGGGAGACCCAGTACTTC
cdr3_aa: CASTPPGLAPRETQYF

clone_size: NA
v_call: TRBV6-4
j_call: TRBJ2-3
d_call: TRBD2
cdr3_nt: TGTGCCAGCAGTGCTAGCGGGGGCACAGATACGCAGTATTTT
cdr3_aa: CASSASGGTDTQYF

clone_size: once
v_call: TRBV6-6
j_call: TRBJ1-2
d_call: TRBD1
cdr3_nt: TGTGCCAGCAGCTTCCTAGATCACACAGGGGGTGATGGCTACACCTTC
cdr3_aa: CASSFLDHTGGDGYTF

clone_size: NA
v_call: TRBV6-1
j_call: TRBJ2-7
d_call: TRBD2
cdr3_nt: TGTGCCAGCGGGGGGGTAGCCGTTACCTACGAGCAGTACTTC
cdr3_aa: CASGGVAVTYEQYF

clone_size: NA
v_call: TRBV13
j_call: TRBJ1-2
d_call: NA
cdr3_nt: TGTGCCAGCAGCTTAGTTGGGGGCACGCGGGGCTACACCTTC
cdr3_aa: CASSLVGGTRGYTF

clone_size: NA
v_call: TRBV9
j_call: TRBJ2-1
d_call: TRBD1
cdr3_nt: TGTGCCAGCAGCGAGCATGGGACAGGGGAGCAGTTCTTC
cdr3_aa: CASSEHGTGEQFF

clone_size: NA
v_call: TRBV19
j_call: TRBJ2-5
d_call: TRBD2
cdr3_nt: TGTGCCGTCAGAGGTAGCGGGGAAGAGACCCAGTACTTC
cdr3_aa: CAVRGSGEETQYF

clone_size: NA
v_call: TRBV6-1
j_call: TRBJ1-2
d_call: NA
cdr3_nt: TGTGCCAGCAGTGTTTTGCCGATTAGGAGCTCTAACTATGGCTACACCTTC
cdr3_aa: CASSVLPIRSSNYGYTF

clone_size: once
v_call: TRBV15
j_call: TRBJ1-1
d_call: NA
cdr3_nt: TGTGCCACCAGCAGAGATCGAGGTAGTTATTTGGTTAGGGGACAGAACACTGAAGCTTTCTTT
cdr3_aa: CATSRDRGSYLVRGQNTEAFF

clone_size: NA
v_call: TRBV7-3
j_call: TRBJ1-5
d_call: NA
cdr3_nt: TGTGCCAGCAGCTTAATGGCTGGGTACAATCAGCCCCAGCATTTT
cdr3_aa: CASSLMAGYNQPQHF

clone_size: once
v_call: TRBV30
j_call: TRBJ1-4
d_call: NA
cdr3_nt: TGTGCCTGGAGTAGGGGGGCCGGGGAAAAACTGTTTTTT
cdr3_aa: CAWSRGAGEKLFF

clone_size: once
v_call: TRBV7-2
j_call: TRBJ2-7
d_call: NA
cdr3_nt: TGTGCCAGCAGCTTCCAGTACTCTTACGAGCAGTACTTC
cdr3_aa: CASSFQYSYEQYF

clone_size: once
v_call: TRBV7-9
j_call: TRBJ1-1
d_call: NA
cdr3_nt: TGTGCCAGCAGCCTACTACAGGGCGCTAGCACTGAAGCTTTCTTT
cdr3_aa: CASSLLQGASTEAFF

clone_size: NA
v_call: TRBV7-2
j_call: TRBJ1-4
d_call: NA
cdr3_nt: TGTGCCAGCAGCTCCGTAGCACAGACAGGACTGTTTTTT
cdr3_aa: CASSSVAQTGLFF

clone_size: NA
v_call: TRBV5-1
j_call: TRBJ2-7
d_call: TRBD2
cdr3_nt: TGCGCCAGCAGCTTTGGGACTAGCGTGGGCGAGCAGTACTTC
cdr3_aa: CASSFGTSVGEQYF

clone_size: NA
v_call: TRBV7-6
j_call: TRBJ1-5
d_call: NA
cdr3_nt: TGTGCCAGCAGCTTGGGACAACATAGCAATCAGCCCCAGCATTTT
cdr3_aa: CASSLGQHSNQPQHF

clone_size: NA
v_call: TRBV5-5
j_call: TRBJ2-2
d_call: NA
cdr3_nt: TGTGCCAGCAGCTTGAATAGCATGCGGGACACCGGCGGGGAGCTGTTTTTT
cdr3_aa: CASSLNSMRDTGGELFF

clone_size: NA
v_call: TRBV7-2
j_call: TRBJ1-2
d_call: NA
cdr3_nt: TGTGCCAGCAGCTCCGAGCCCGGGTGGGGCTACACCTTC
cdr3_aa: CASSSEPGWGYTF

clone_size: NA
v_call: TRBV14
j_call: TRBJ1-1
d_call: NA
cdr3_nt: TGTGCCAGCAGCCATGGTAGGTACGGACCCATGAACACTGAAGCTTTCTTT
cdr3_aa: CASSHGRYGPMNTEAFF

clone_size: NA
v_call: TRBV27
j_call: TRBJ2-7
d_call: TRBD2
cdr3_nt: TGTGCCAGCAGTTTATTTGGGACTACCGGCTACGAGCAGTACTTC
cdr3_aa: CASSLFGTTGYEQYF

clone_size: NA
v_call: TRBV19
j_call: TRBJ1-1
d_call: TRBD1
cdr3_nt: TGTGCCAGTAATCCGGACAGGAAGAGAACTGAAGCTTTCTTT
cdr3_aa: CASNPDRKRTEAFF

clone_size: few
v_call: TRBV11-2
j_call: TRBJ1-1
d_call: TRBD1
cdr3_nt: TGTGCCAGCAGCTTCGGCAGGGGGACTGAAGCTTTCTTT
cdr3_aa: CASSFGRGTEAFF

clone_size: NA
v_call: TRBV4-1
j_call: TRBJ2-2
d_call: NA
cdr3_nt: TGCGCCAGCAGCCAAGTTCTTGCCAGGCCCGGGGAGCTGTTTTTT
cdr3_aa: CASSQVLARPGELFF

clone_size: NA
v_call: TRBV23-1
j_call: TRBJ1-4
d_call: NA
cdr3_nt: TGCGCCAGCAGACAAAAAAATGAAAAACTGTTTTTT
cdr3_aa: CASRQKNEKLFF

clone_size: NA
v_call: TRBV5-8
j_call: TRBJ2-5
d_call: NA
cdr3_nt: TGTGCCAGCAGCTTGCGAGGGGAGACCCAGTACTTC
cdr3_aa: CASSLRGETQYF

clone_size: NA
v_call: TRBV28
j_call: TRBJ1-1
d_call: NA
cdr3_nt: TGTGCCAGCAGTTCCTGGCAGGGTACCCAGAACACTGAAGCTTTCTTT
cdr3_aa: CASSSWQGTQNTEAFF

clone_size: once
v_call: TRBV7-8
j_call: TRBJ2-5
d_call: TRBD2
cdr3_nt: TGTGCCAACACACTACTAGCGGGGGGACAGGGGGAGACCCAGTACTTC
cdr3_aa: CANTLLAGGQGETQYF

clone_size: NA
v_call: TRBV30
j_call: TRBJ1-1
d_call: NA
cdr3_nt: TGTGCCTGGACCACTCCGGGGGGCAGGGGTGAAGCTTTCTTT
cdr3_aa: CAWTTPGGRGEAFF

clone_size: once
v_call: TRBV29-1
j_call: TRBJ1-1
d_call: TRBD1
cdr3_nt: TGCAGCGTTTGGGGACAGGACGACACTGAAGCTTTCTTT
cdr3_aa: CSVWGQDDTEAFF

clone_size: once
v_call: TRBV5-1
j_call: TRBJ1-1
d_call: TRBD1
cdr3_nt: TGCGCCAGCACCCTGACAGGGATCATGAACACTGAAGCTTTCTTT
cdr3_aa: CASTLTGIMNTEAFF